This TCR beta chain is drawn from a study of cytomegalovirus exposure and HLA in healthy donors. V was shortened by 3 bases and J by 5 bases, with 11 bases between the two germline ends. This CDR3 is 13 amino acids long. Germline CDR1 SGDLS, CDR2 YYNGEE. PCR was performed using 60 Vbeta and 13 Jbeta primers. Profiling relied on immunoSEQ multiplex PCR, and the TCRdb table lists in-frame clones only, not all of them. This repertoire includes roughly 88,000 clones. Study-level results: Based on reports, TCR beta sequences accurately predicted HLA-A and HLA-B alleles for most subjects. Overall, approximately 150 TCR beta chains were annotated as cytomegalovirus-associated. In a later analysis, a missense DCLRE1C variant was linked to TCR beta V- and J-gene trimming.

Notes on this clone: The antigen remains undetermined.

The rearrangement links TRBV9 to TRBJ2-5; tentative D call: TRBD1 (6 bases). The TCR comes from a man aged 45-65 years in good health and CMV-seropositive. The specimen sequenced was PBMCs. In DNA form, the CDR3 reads TGTGCCAGCAGCGCACAGGGATTGGAGACCCAGTACTTC. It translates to CASSAQGLETQYF.